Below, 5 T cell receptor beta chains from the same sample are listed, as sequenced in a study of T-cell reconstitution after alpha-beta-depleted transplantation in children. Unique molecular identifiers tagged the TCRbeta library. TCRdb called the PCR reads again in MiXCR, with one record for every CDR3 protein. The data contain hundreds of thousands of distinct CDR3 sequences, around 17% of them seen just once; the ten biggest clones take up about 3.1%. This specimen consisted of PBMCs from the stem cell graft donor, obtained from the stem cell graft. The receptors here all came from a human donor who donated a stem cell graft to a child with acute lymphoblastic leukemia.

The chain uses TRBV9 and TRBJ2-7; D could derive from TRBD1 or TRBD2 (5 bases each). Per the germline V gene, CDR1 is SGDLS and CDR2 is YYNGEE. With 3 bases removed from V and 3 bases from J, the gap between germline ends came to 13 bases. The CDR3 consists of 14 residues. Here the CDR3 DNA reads TGTGCCAGCAGCGCCCGGGACGGCAACTACGAGCAGTACTTC. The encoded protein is CASSARDGNYEQYF. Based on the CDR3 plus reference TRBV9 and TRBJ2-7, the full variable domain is DSGVTQTPKHLITATGQRVTLRCSPRSGDLSVYWYQQSLDQGLQFLIQYYNGEERAKGNILERFSAQQFPDLHSELNLSSLELGDSALYFCASSARDGNYEQYFGPGTRLTVT.

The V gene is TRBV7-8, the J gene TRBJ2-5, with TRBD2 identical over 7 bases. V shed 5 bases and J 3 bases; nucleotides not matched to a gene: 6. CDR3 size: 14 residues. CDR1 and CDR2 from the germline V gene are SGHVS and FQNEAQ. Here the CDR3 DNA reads TGTGCCAGCAGCCTATCGGGGGGAAAAGAGACCCAGTACTTC. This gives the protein CASSLSGGKETQYF.

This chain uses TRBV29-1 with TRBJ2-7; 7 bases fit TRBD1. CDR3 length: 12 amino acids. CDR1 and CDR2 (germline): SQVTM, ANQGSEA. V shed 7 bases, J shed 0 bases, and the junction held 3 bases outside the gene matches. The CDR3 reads CSAEGASYEQYF. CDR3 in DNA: TGCAGCGCTGAGGGGGCCTCCTACGAGCAGTACTTC.

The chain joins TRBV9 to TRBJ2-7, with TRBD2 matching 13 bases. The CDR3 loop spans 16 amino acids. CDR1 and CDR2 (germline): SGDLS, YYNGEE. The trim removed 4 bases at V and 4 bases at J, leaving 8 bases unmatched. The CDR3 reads CASSLQGLAGPYEQYF. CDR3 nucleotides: TGTGCCAGCAGCCTACAGGGACTAGCGGGACCTTACGAGCAGTACTTC.

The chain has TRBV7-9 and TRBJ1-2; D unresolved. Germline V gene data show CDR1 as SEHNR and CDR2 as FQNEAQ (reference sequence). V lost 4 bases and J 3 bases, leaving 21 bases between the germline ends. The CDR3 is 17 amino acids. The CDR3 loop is CASSSALISFRDYGYTF. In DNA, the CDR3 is TGTGCCAGCAGCTCCGCCTTGATTAGTTTCCGGGACTATGGCTACACCTTC. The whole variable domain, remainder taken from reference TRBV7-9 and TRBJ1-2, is DTGVSQNPRHKITKRGQNVTFRCDPISEHNRLYWYRQTLGQGPEFLTYFQNEAQLEKSRLLSDRFSAERPKGSFSTLEIQRTEQGDSAMYLCASSSALISFRDYGYTFGSGTRLTVV.